This TCR beta chain is from a study of Tregs in tolerant kidney transplant recipients. Overall study findings and caveats: Activated donor B cell expansion appeared to reveal the most relevant donor-specific TCRbeta repertoire.

Generated by immunoSEQ multiplex PCR, the TCRdb table keeps only in-frame clones and is missing some. The sample carries 92,000 or so clones, roughly 92% recorded once. A remark on this clone: Its antigen is not known.

Sequencing input: CD8+ T cells from blood. This TCR was sampled from a human donor in good health.

The CDR3 DNA follows: TGTGCCAGCAGTTATGAGACCCAGTACTTC. It encodes CASSYETQYF. The V gene is TRBV6-1, the J gene TRBJ2-5; D remains ambiguous. V shed 5 bases and J shed 5 bases, with 3 bases lying between them. The V gene's germline CDR1 is MNHNS and CDR2 SASEGT. The length of the CDR3 is 10 residues.